This T cell receptor (beta chain) stems from a study of shared clonotypes between healthy human individuals. Whole-study results and caveats: Clonotypes which were not shared had lower generation probabilities than clonotypes that all four donors shared.

Germline V lookup: CDR1 SEHNR, CDR2 FQNEAQ (reference sequence). The V end lost 3 bases, the J end lost 7 bases, and 15 bases lay between the germline ends. The CDR3 covers 15 residues. This clone was found once. Its antigen is undetermined. The donors, all of them Caucasian adults, lived in Nashville, Tennessee. Each sorted subset replicate got 200 ng genomic DNA, 25,000 to 30,000 genomes. Assay used: immunoSEQ multiplex PCR; TCRdb lists only in-frame clones, some missing. Of millions of clones in the sample, more than 85% were seen once. The rearrangement links TRBV7-9 to TRBJ1-4; D perhaps matches TRBD1 (5 bases). Sequencing was done on a sample of naive CD4+ T cells from PBMCs. Subset here: CD45RA+ positively selected. The TCR comes from a young man in good health. Some clones in this sample may be carry-over from other donors' samples. The CDR3 DNA reads TGTGCCAGCAGCTTTCCTGGCGGGAGGGGTGAAAAACTGTTTTTT. Protein sequence: CASSFPGGRGEKLFF.